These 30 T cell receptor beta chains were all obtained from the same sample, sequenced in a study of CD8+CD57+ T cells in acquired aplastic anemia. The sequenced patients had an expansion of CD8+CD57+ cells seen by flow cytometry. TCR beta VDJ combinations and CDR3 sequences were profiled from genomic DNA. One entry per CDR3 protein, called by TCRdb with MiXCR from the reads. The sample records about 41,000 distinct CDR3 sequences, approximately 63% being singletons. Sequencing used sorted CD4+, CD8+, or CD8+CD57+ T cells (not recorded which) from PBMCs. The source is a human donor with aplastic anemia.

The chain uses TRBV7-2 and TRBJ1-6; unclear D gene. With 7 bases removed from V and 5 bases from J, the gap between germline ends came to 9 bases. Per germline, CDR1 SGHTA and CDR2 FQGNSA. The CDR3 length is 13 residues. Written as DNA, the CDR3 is TGTGCCAGCAACACAGATAATAATTCACCCCTCCACTTT. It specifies CASNTDNNSPLHF.

The DNA for the CDR3 is TGTGCCAGCAGCCAAAGGAACTATGGCTACACCTTC. Its translation: CASSQRNYGYTF. The chain couples TRBV12-3 or TRBV12-4 to TRBJ1-2; D remains ambiguous. Trimming removed 6 bases at V and 2 bases at J, with 7 bases between. This CDR3 is 12 amino acids long.

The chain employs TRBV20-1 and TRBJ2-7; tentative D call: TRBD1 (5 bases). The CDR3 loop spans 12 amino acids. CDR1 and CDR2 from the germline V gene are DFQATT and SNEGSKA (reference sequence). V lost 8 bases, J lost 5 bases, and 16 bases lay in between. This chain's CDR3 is CSCARRANEQYF. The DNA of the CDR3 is TGCAGTTGTGCTCGCAGGGCCAACGAGCAGTACTTC.

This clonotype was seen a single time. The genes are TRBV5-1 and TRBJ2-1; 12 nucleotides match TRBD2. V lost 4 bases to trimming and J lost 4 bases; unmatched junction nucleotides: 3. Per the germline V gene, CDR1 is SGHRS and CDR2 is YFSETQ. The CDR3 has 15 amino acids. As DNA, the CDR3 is TGCGCCAGCAGCCTGACTAGCGGGGGTTACAATGAGCAGTTCTTC. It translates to CASSLTSGGYNEQFF.

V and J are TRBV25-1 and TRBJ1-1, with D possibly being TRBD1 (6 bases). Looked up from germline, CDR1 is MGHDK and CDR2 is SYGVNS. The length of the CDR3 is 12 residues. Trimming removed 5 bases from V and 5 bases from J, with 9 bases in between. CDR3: CASSITGTEAFF. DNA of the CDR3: TGTGCCAGCAGTATAACAGGGACTGAAGCTTTCTTT.

The CDR3 nucleotides are TGTGCCAGCAGGCGGGACAGCATTCCAGATTCACCCCTCCACTTT. This sequence encodes CASRRDSIPDSPLHF. The chain is built from TRBV2 and TRBJ1-6; 7 bases match TRBD1. Germline CDR1 SNHLY, CDR2 FYNNEI. The junction had 10 bases not matched to a gene; V was cut back by 6 bases and J by 8 bases. CDR3 length equals 15 residues.

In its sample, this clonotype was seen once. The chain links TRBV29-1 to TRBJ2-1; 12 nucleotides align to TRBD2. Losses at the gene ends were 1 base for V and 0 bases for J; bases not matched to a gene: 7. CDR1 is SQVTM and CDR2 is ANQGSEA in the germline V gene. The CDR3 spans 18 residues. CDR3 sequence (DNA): TGCAGCGTTGAAGGACTAGCGGGGGCTACGAGCTCCTACAATGAGCAGTTCTTC. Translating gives CSVEGLAGATSSYNEQFF.

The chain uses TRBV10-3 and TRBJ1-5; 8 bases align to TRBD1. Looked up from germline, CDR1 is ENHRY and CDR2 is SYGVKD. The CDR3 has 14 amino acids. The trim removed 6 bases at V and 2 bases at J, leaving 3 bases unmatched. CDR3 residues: CAISTDRGNQPQHF. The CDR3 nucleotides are TGTGCCATCAGCACGGACAGGGGCAATCAGCCCCAGCATTTT.

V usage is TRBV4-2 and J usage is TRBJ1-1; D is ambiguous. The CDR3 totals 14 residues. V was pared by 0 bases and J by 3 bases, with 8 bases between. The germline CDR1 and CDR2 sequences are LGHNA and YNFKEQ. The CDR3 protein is CASSQDRKDTEAFF. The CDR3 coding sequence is TGTGCCAGCAGCCAAGATCGGAAAGACACTGAAGCTTTCTTT.

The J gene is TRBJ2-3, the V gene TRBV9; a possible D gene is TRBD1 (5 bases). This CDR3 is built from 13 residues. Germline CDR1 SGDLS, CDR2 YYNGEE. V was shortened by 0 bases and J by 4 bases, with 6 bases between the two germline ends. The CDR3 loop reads CASSVGQPDTQYF. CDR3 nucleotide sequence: TGTGCCAGCAGCGTAGGACAGCCAGATACGCAGTATTTT.

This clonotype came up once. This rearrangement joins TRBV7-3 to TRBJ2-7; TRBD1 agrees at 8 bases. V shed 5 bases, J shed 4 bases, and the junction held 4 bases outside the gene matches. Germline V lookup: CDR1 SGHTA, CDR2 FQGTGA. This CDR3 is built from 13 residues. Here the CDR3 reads CASSRGQGYEQYF. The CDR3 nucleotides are TGTGCCAGCAGCAGAGGACAGGGTTACGAGCAGTACTTC.

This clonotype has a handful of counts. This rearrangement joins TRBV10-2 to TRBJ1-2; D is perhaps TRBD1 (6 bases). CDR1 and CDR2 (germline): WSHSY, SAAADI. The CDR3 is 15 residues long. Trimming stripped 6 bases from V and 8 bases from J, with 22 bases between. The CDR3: CASSGQSTGLEGYTF. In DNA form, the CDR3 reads TGCGCCAGCAGCGGACAAAGTACAGGGCTGGAAGGCTACACCTTC.

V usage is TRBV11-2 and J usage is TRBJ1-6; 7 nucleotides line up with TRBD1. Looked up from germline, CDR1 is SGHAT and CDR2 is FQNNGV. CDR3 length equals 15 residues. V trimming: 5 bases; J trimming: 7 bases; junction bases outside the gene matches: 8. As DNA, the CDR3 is TGTGCCAGCAGCCACCGTGGACAGGTCAATTCACCCCTCCACTTT. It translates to CASSHRGQVNSPLHF. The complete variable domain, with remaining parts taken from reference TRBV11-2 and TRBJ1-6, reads EAGVAQSPRYKIIEKRQSVAFWCNPISGHATLYWYQQILGQGPKLLIQFQNNGVVDDSQLPKDRFSAERLKGVDSTLKIQPAKLEDSAVYLCASSHRGQVNSPLHFGNGTRLTVT.

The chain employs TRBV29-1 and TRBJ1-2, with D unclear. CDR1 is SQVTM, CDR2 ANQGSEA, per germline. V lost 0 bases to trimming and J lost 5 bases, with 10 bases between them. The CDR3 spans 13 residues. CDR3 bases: TGCAGCGTTGAAGATCTTGTTGGTTATGGCTACACCTTC. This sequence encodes CSVEDLVGYGYTF.

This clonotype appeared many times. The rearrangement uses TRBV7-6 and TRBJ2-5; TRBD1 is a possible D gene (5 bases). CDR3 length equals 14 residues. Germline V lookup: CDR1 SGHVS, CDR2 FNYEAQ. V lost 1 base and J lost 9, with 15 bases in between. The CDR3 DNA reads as TGTGCCAGCAGCTTAGAAGGGGCCGCTGAGGCCCAGTACTTC. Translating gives CASSLEGAAEAQYF.

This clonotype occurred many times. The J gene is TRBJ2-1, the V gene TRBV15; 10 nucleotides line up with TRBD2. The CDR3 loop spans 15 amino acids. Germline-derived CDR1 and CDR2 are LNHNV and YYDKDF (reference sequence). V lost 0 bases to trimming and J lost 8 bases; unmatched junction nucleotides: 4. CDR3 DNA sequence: TGTGCCACCAGCAGAGATACTAGCGGGGCTTATGAGCAGTTCTTC. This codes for CATSRDTSGAYEQFF.

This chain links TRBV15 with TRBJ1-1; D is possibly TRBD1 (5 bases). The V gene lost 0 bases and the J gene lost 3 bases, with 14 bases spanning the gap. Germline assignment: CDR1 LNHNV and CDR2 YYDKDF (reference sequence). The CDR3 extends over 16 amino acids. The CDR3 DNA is TGTGCCACCAGCAGAGACCATTGGGGGGGTGACACTGAAGCTTTCTTT. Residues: CATSRDHWGGDTEAFF.

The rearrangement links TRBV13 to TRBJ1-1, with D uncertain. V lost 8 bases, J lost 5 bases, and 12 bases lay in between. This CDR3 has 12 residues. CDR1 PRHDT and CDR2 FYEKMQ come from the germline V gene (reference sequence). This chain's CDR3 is CASEDGRTEAFF. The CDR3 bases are TGTGCCAGCGAGGACGGGAGAACTGAAGCTTTCTTT.

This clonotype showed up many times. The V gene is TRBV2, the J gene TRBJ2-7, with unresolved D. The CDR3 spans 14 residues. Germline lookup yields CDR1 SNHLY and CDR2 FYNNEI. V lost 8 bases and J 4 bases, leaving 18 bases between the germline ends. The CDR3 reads CASAWWQRLYEQYF. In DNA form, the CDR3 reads TGTGCCAGCGCCTGGTGGCAAAGGCTATACGAGCAGTACTTC.

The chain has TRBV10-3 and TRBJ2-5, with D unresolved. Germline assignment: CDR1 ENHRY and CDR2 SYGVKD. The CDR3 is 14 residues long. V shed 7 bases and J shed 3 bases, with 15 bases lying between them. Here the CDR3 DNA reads TGTGCCATCAAGGACCCAAGTATTGAAGAGACCCAGTACTTC. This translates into CAIKDPSIEETQYF.

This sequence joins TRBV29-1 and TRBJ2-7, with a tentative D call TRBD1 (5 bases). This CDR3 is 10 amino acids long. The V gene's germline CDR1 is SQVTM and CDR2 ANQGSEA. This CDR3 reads CTTPGLEQYF. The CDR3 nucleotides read TGCACAACCCCAGGGTTGGAACAGTACTTC.

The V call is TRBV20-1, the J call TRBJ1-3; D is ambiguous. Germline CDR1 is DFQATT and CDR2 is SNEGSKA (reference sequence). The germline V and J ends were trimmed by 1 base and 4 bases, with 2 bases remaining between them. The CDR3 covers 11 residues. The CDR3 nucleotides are TGCAGTGCTAGAGTGGGAAACACCATATATTTT. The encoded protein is CSARVGNTIYF.

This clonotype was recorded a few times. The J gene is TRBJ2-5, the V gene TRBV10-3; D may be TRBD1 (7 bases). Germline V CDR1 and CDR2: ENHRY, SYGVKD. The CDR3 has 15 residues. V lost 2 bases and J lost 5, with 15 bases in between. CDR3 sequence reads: CAISEGRGRIETQYF. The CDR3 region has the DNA TGTGCCATCAGTGAGGGCAGGGGGAGGATTGAGACCCAGTACTTC.

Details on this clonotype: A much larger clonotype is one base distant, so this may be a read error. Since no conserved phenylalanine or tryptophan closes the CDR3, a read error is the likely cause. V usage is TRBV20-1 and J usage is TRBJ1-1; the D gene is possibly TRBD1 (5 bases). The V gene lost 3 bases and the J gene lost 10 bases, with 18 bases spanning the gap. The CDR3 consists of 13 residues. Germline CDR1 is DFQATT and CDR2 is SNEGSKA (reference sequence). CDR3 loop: CSASRGPGKVAFS. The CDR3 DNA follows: TGCAGTGCTAGTCGGGGCCCGGGTAAGGTAGCTTTCTCT.

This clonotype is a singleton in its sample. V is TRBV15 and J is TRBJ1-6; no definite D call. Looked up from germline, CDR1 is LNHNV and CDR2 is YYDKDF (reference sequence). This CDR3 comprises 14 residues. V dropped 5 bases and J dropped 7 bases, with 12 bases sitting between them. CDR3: CATSARTDNSPLHF. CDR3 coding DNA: TGTGCCACCAGCGCCCGGACTGACAATTCACCCCTCCACTTT. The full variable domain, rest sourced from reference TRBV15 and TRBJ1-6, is DAMVIQNPRYQVTQFGKPVTLSCSQTLNHNVMYWYQQKSSQAPKLLFHYYDKDFNNEADTPDNFQSRRPNTSFCFLDIRSPGLGDTAMYLCATSARTDNSPLHFGNGTRLTVT.

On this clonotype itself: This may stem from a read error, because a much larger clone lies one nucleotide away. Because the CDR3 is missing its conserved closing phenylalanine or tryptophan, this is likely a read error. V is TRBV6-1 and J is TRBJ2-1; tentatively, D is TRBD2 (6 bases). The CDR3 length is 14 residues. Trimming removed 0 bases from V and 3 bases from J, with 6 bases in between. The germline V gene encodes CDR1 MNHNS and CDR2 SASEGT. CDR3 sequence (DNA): TGTGCCAGCAGTGAAGCGGGGGGCTACAATGAGCAGTTCCTC. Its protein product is CASSEAGGYNEQFL.

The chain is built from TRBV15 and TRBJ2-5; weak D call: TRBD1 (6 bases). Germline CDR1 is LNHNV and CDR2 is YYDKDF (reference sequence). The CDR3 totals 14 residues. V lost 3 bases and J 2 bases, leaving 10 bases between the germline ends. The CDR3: CATSRDSPQETQYF. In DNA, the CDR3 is TGTGCCACCAGCAGGGACAGCCCTCAAGAGACCCAGTACTTC.

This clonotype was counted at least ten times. The CDR3 nucleotides read TGTGCCAGCAGTTACTCGCTGGAGACCCAGTACTTC. Its translation is CASSYSLETQYF. The chain carries TRBV6-5 and TRBJ2-5; D remains ambiguous. Germline CDR1 reads MNHEY; CDR2 reads SVGAGI. CDR3 size: 12 residues. Trimming removed 0 bases at V and 5 bases at J, with 4 bases between.

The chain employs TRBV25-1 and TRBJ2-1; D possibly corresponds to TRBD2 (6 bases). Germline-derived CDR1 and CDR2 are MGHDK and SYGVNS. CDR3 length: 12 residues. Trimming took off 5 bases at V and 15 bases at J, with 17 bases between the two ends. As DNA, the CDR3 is TGTGCCAGCAGTTCAAGGAGGGATTTGTTGTTCTTC. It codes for CASSSRRDLLFF.

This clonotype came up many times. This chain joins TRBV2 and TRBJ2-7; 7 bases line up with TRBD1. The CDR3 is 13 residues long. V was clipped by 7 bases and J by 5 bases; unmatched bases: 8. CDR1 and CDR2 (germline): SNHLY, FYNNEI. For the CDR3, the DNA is TGTGCCAGCACCCCGGGACAGTTCGACGAGCAGTACTTC. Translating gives CASTPGQFDEQYF.